This entry lists 6 T cell receptor beta chains sequenced from one sample in a study of T cells in Graves' hyperthyroidism and ophthalmopathy. RNA transcripts provided the source from which TCR beta CDR3 regions were amplified. Researchers ran a first-round RT-PCR on the TCR CDR3 using the HTBI primer set. TCRdb itself ran the multiplex PCR reads through MiXCR, one entry per CDR3 protein. The data contain some 690,000 distinct CDR3 sequences, about 18% of them seen just once; the ten biggest clones take up around 15%. The sequenced sample was blood. These receptors all stem from a man aged 50 to 60 with Graves' hyperthyroidism.

This clonotype has a count of ten or more. The rearrangement links TRBV20-1 to TRBJ2-7; D perhaps matches TRBD2 (5 bases). Germline V gives CDR1 DFQATT, CDR2 SNEGSKA (reference sequence). Trimming pared 0 bases from V and 3 bases from J, leaving 15 bases between. This CDR3 has 15 amino acids. CDR3 nucleotides: TGCAGTGCTAGAGAGAGCGGCGTGGAGGTCTACGAGCAGTACTTC. Translated, it gives CSARESGVEVYEQYF.

This clonotype was counted at least ten times. The chain combines TRBV9 with TRBJ2-7; 8 bases are a match to TRBD1. V shed 4 bases, J shed 3 bases, and the junction held 9 bases outside the gene matches. The CDR3 contains 15 residues. In germline, CDR1 is SGDLS, CDR2 YYNGEE. CDR3 nucleotide sequence: TGTGCCAGCAGCCCACAGACAGGGGACAACTACGAGCAGTACTTC. As protein: CASSPQTGDNYEQYF.

This clonotype was detected many times. The V and J genes are TRBV7-8 and TRBJ2-1; perhaps D is TRBD1 or TRBD2 (5 bases each). The germline CDR1 and CDR2 sequences are SGHVS and FQNEAQ. Trimming left V 1 base short and J 5 bases short, with 24 bases between. This CDR3 has 19 amino acids. The CDR3 here is CASSLVSIPSREEHNEQFF. In DNA form, the CDR3 reads TGTGCCAGCAGCTTAGTCTCGATCCCTAGCAGGGAAGAGCACAATGAGCAGTTCTTC. The entire variable domain, with the rest obtained from reference TRBV7-8 and TRBJ2-1, is as follows: GAGVSQSPRYKVAKRGQDVALRCDPISGHVSLFWYQQALGQGPEFLTYFQNEAQLDKSGLPSDRFFAERPEGSVSTLKIQRTQQEDSAVYLCASSLVSIPSREEHNEQFFGPGTRLTVL.

This clonotype was seen a few times. This rearrangement joins TRBV6-1 to TRBJ1-5; D possibly corresponds to TRBD1 (5 bases). CDR1 is MNHNS and CDR2 is SASEGT in the germline V gene. CDR3 length: 14 amino acids. V shed 0 bases and J shed 2 bases, with 5 bases lying between them. CDR3 residues: CASSEAGGNQPQHF. The CDR3, as DNA: TGTGCCAGCAGTGAAGCAGGGGGCAATCAGCCCCAGCATTTT.

This clonotype appeared a few times. The CDR3 spells CASSFPFVLSGANVLTF. The CDR3, as DNA: TGTGCCAGCAGTTTCCCCTTCGTGTTGTCTGGGGCCAACGTCCTGACTTTC. This chain uses TRBV28 with TRBJ2-6; no definite D call. Germline V CDR1 and CDR2: MDHEN, SYDVKM. The CDR3 consists of 17 residues. V shed 3 bases and J shed 1 base, with 13 bases lying between them.

With regard to this clonotype: Being one base from a much bigger clone, this may be a read error. The DNA of the CDR3 is TGTGCCACCAGCAGAGCGTTTGCCGGACCCCAAGAGACCCAGTACTTC. It codes for CATSRAFAGPQETQYF. V is TRBV15 and J is TRBJ2-5; unclear D gene. CDR1 and CDR2 (germline): LNHNV, YYDKDF (reference sequence). V lost 1 base and J lost 1, with 13 bases in between. The CDR3 loop spans 16 amino acids.